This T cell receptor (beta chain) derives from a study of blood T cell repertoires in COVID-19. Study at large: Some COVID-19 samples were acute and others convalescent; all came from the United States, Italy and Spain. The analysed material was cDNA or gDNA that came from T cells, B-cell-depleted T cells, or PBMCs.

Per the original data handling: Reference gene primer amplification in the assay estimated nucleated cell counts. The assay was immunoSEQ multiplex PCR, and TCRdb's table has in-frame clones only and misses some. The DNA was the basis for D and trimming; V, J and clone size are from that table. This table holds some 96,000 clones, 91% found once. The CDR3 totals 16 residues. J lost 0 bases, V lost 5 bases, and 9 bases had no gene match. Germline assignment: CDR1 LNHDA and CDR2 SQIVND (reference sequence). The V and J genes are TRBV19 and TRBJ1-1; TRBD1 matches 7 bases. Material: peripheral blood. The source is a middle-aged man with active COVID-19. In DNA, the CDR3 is TGTGCCAGTAGTCCTAGGACAGGTTATATGAACACTGAAGCTTTCTTT. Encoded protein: CASSPRTGYMNTEAFF.